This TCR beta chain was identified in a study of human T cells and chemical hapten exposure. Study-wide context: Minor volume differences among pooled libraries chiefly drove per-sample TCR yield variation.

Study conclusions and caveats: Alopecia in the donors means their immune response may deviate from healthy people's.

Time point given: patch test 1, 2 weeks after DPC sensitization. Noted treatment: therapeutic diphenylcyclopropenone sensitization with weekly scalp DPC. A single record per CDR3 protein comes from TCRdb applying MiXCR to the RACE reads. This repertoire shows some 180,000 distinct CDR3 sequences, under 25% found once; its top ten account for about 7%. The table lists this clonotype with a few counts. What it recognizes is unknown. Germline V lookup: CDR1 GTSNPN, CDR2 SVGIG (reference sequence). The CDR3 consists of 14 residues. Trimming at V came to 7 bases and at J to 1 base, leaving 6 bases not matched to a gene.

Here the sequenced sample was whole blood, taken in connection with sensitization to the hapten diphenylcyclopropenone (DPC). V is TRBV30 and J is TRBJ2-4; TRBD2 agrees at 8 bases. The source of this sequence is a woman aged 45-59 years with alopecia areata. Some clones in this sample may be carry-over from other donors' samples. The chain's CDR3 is CASSGGGAKNIQYF. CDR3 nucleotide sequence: TGTGCCTCCTCGGGAGGGGGGGCCAAAAACATTCAGTACTTC.